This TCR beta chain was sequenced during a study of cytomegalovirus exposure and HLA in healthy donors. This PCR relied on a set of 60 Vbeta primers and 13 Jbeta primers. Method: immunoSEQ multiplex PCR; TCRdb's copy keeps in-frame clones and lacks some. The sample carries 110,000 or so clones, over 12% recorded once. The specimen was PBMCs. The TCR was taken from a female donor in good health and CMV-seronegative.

CDR3 amino acids: CASTERGNTGELFF. The CDR3 region has the DNA TGTGCCAGCACAGAGCGGGGGAACACCGGGGAGCTGTTTTTT. The chain combines TRBV6-5 with TRBJ2-2; 7 nucleotides agree with TRBD2. Germline V gene sequence: CDR1 MNHEY, CDR2 SVGAGI. The CDR3 totals 14 residues. The V and J ends lost 7 bases and 1 base, in that order; junction bases with no gene match: 3.